This T cell receptor (beta chain) was obtained from a study of OX40 agonist ivuxolimab in advanced cancers. At the level of the study: With a range of roughly 20 to 80, age averaged 60 years, and about 80% were male. The study reported partial responses in three patients: one hepatocellular carcinoma, two cutaneous melanoma.

This clone has more than one count but fewer than ten. Its matching antigen is unknown. The data were produced by immunoSEQ multiplex PCR, yet TCRdb's version contains in-frame clones alone and is incomplete. The sample contains roughly 50,000 clones, roughly 86% of which appear only once. Study-level findings and limits: More expanded clones were seen, on average, in CD8+ T cells than in CD4+. The study observed clonal expansion of CD4+ and CD8+ blood T cells by week 6 at 0.1 to 3.0 mg/kg.

The junction had 9 bases not matched to a gene; V was cut back by 7 bases and J by 7 bases. Germline V gene sequence: CDR1 LNHDA, CDR2 SQIVND (reference sequence). The CDR3 has 15 residues. Sequences were derived from CD4+ or CD8+ T cells sorted from blood, sampled in a trial of the OX40 agonist ivuxolimab. The rearrangement links TRBV19 to TRBJ2-2; 10 positions match TRBD2. The source is an adult with an advanced solid tumor such as melanoma, head and neck, liver or kidney cancer. The CDR3 protein is CASTPSGSSSGELFF. CDR3 coding DNA: TGTGCCAGTACCCCTAGCGGGAGTTCCAGCGGGGAGCTGTTTTTT.